Described below is a single TCR beta chain sequence and its context. The material for each subset, its genomic DNA, was split evenly across several immunoSEQ plates. Here immunoSEQ multiplex PCR was the method, and the copy in TCRdb shows in-frame clones only, minus some. The sample holds 2 million to 2.5 million clones, 85% to 95% seen once. This record comes from a study of shared clonotypes between healthy human individuals. From germline, CDR1 is MNHEY and CDR2 SMNVEV (reference sequence). The V segment lost 5 bases and the J segment 2 bases; nucleotides outside the gene matches: 9. The CDR3 has 16 residues.

The sequence was collected from a young man in good health. Some clones in this sample may be carry-over from other donors' samples. V usage is TRBV27 and J usage is TRBJ1-5; 7 bases match TRBD1. Input material: naive CD4+ T cells from PBMCs. Subset given: CD45RA+ positively selected. CDR3 nucleotides: TGTGCCAGCAGTAAGACAGGGACCCTTGGCAATCAGCCCCAGCATTTT. Amino acid sequence: CASSKTGTLGNQPQHF.